The 20 T cell receptor beta chains reported below all come from one sample, sequenced in a study of blood T cell repertoires in COVID-19. TCRdb keeps only in-frame clones here, not all; method: immunoSEQ multiplex PCR. The repertoire includes approximately 91,000 clones, 80% of them detected once, and roughly 19% sits in the top ten. Input material: peripheral blood. The receptors stem from a human donor in a cohort sampled during active COVID-19.

This clone was counted once. This chain uses TRBV10-3 with TRBJ2-5; TRBD1 aligns across 7 bases. The J segment lost 5 bases and the V segment lost 6 bases, leaving 18 bases of the junction unmatched. This CDR3 is 17 amino acids long. Germline V gene sequence: CDR1 ENHRY, CDR2 SYGVKD. The CDR3 DNA reads TGTGCCATCAGACCGGGACAAGGGGGCTCCAGTCGGGAGACCCAGTACTTC. Its protein is CAIRPGQGGSSRETQYF.

This clone has only a few counts. The V call is TRBV5-1, the J call TRBJ1-6; 8 bases match TRBD1. The CDR3 is 15 residues long. The germline V gene encodes CDR1 SGHRS and CDR2 YFSETQ. J was trimmed by 8 bases and V by 4 bases; bases with no gene match: 8. CDR3 amino acids: CASSPGQGWDSPLHF. CDR3 sequence (DNA): TGCGCCAGCAGCCCCGGACAGGGTTGGGATTCACCCCTCCACTTT.

The chain couples TRBV7-2 to TRBJ2-7; D is uncertain. This CDR3 has 12 amino acids. Germline CDR1 SGHTA, CDR2 FQGNSA. Trimming shortened V by 5 bases and J by 4 bases, and 9 bases separated the two germline ends. CDR3 DNA: TGTGCCAGCAGCCCTAATCTATACGAGCAGTACTTC. It codes for CASSPNLYEQYF.

This rearrangement joins TRBV2 to TRBJ2-1, with 12 bases identical to TRBD2. Looked up from germline, CDR1 is SNHLY and CDR2 is FYNNEI. CDR3 length: 15 residues. With V trimmed by 6 bases and J by 9 bases, 9 bases remained unmatched. CDR3 residues: CASRVGLAGLSEQFF. In DNA, the CDR3 is TGTGCCAGCAGGGTCGGACTAGCGGGATTGAGTGAGCAGTTCTTC.

The chain links TRBV28 to TRBJ2-5; tentatively, D is TRBD2 (5 bases). CDR3 length equals 14 residues. Germline assignment: CDR1 MDHEN and CDR2 SYDVKM. The germline V and J ends were trimmed by 4 bases and 3 bases, with 12 bases remaining between them. DNA for the CDR3: TGTGCCAGCAGTTCCTGGACTGGAAAAGAGACCCAGTACTTC. This codes for CASSSWTGKETQYF.

The rearrangement uses TRBV10-3 and TRBJ2-7; a possible D gene is TRBD2 (5 bases). CDR1 and CDR2 from the germline V gene are ENHRY and SYGVKD. Trimming took off 3 bases at V and 0 bases at J, with 9 bases between the two ends. The CDR3 totals 14 residues. The CDR3 coding sequence is TGTGCCATCAGTGATACTAGAGCCTCCTACGAGCAGTACTTC. Translation gives CAISDTRASYEQYF.

In the case of this clone: This specimen includes other DNA sequences encoding the same CDR3. The V call is TRBV18, the J call TRBJ2-7; 9 positions match TRBD1. This CDR3 comprises 14 residues. In germline, CDR1 is KGHSH, CDR2 LQKENI. J lost 2 bases, V lost 3 bases, and 2 bases had no gene match. CDR3 protein: CASSPGTGPYEQYF. CDR3 sequence (DNA): TGTGCCAGCTCACCCGGGACAGGGCCCTACGAGCAGTACTTC.

The CDR3 here is CSVEFLGEGKKLFF. The CDR3, as DNA: TGCAGCGTTGAGTTCTTGGGGGAGGGGAAAAAACTGTTTTTT. This sequence joins TRBV29-1 and TRBJ1-4; perhaps TRBD1 as D (5 bases). The CDR3 length is 14 residues. CDR1 is SQVTM, CDR2 ANQGSEA, per germline. Trimming took 3 bases from V and 9 from J, leaving 17 bases between them. The full variable domain, with the rest looked up from reference TRBV29-1 and TRBJ1-4, is SAVISQKPSRDICQRGTSLTIQCQVDSQVTMMFWYRQQPGQSLTLIATANQGSEATYESGFVIDKFPISRPNLTFSTLTVSNMSPEDSSIYLCSVEFLGEGKKLFFGSGTQLSVL.

The chain uses TRBV28 and TRBJ2-6, with D possibly being TRBD2 (5 bases). V lost 3 bases to trimming and J lost 1 base, with 7 bases between them. The CDR3 loop spans 15 amino acids. Germline V gene lookup returns CDR1 MDHEN and CDR2 SYDVKM. The CDR3 loop is CASSFTGSGANVLTF. As DNA, the CDR3 is TGTGCCAGCAGTTTTACGGGATCTGGGGCCAACGTCCTGACTTTC.

The CDR3: CASSVNRVSEAFF. DNA for the CDR3: TGTGCCAGCAGCGTAAACAGGGTTTCTGAAGCTTTCTTT. The chain links TRBV11-3 to TRBJ1-1; D is perhaps TRBD1 (6 bases). Deletions cut 5 bases from V and 6 bases from J, with 13 bases between. Germline V gives CDR1 SGHNT, CDR2 YENEEA. The CDR3 loop spans 13 amino acids. Full variable domain (remainder filled in from reference TRBV11-3 and TRBJ1-1): EAGVVQSPRYKIIEKKQPVAFWCNPISGHNTLYWYLQNLGQGPELLIRYENEEAVDDSQLPKDRFSAERLKGVDSTLKIQPAELGDSAVYLCASSVNRVSEAFFGQGTRLTVV.

CDR3 DNA: TGCGCCAGCAGCCAAGATCGGCTAGCGGGAGGGCCCTACGAGCAGTACTTC. It yields the protein CASSQDRLAGGPYEQYF. V gene TRBV4-1 combines with J gene TRBJ2-7; TRBD2 matches 12 bases. The CDR3 contains 17 residues. Germline assignment: CDR1 MGHRA and CDR2 YSYEKL. The J segment lost 2 bases and the V segment lost 0 bases, leaving 5 bases of the junction unmatched.

This clone showed up just a few times. The chain employs TRBV4-1 and TRBJ1-2, with D possibly being TRBD1 (5 bases). CDR1 is MGHRA and CDR2 is YSYEKL in the germline V gene. The CDR3 extends over 15 amino acids. V was cut by 0 bases and J by 4 bases, with 12 bases left in between. CDR3 protein: CASSQERRGTYGYTF. The CDR3 coding sequence is TGCGCCAGCAGCCAAGAACGACGGGGGACCTATGGCTACACCTTC.

This chain connects TRBV28 to TRBJ2-7; D is uncertain. This CDR3 has 12 amino acids. V was cut by 5 bases and J by 5 bases, with 10 bases left in between. Germline assignment: CDR1 MDHEN and CDR2 SYDVKM. This chain's CDR3 is CASSTTRNEQYF. The CDR3 coding sequence is TGTGCCAGCAGTACGACACGGAACGAGCAGTACTTC.

The chain couples TRBV10-3 to TRBJ1-1; 8 bases map to TRBD1. CDR3 length: 15 residues. J was trimmed by 5 bases and V by 4 bases; bases with no gene match: 9. In germline, CDR1 is ENHRY, CDR2 SYGVKD. The CDR3 DNA sequence: TGTGCCATCAGTGCCGGAGACAGGGGAGGGACTGAAGCTTTCTTT. It yields the protein CAISAGDRGGTEAFF.

In this sample, this clone turned up a few times. The gene calls are TRBV20-1 and TRBJ1-5; D gene unclear. The CDR3 sequence is 12 residues long. Germline CDR1 DFQATT, CDR2 SNEGSKA (reference sequence). With 3 bases removed from V and 7 bases from J, the gap between germline ends came to 10 bases. The CDR3 spells CSASKAGQPQHF. The CDR3, as DNA: TGCAGTGCTAGTAAGGCGGGCCAGCCCCAGCATTTT.

V is TRBV18 and J is TRBJ1-5; a weak D match, TRBD1 (6 bases). V was clipped by 5 bases and J by 3 bases, with 11 bases between them. Germline CDR1 KGHSH, CDR2 LQKENI. CDR3 length: 14 residues. Here the CDR3 DNA reads TGTGCCAGCTCAATTGGGACACTCAATCAGCCCCAGCATTTT. Protein sequence: CASSIGTLNQPQHF.

This clone was picked up one time. The chain is built from TRBV11-2 and TRBJ1-1, with 9 bases lining up with TRBD1. V lost 4 bases, J lost 7 bases, and 7 bases stayed unmatched. CDR1 and CDR2 (germline): SGHAT, FQNNGV. The CDR3 loop spans 14 amino acids. The CDR3 here is CASSSRQGVNEAFF. The CDR3 nucleotides are TGTGCCAGCAGCTCCAGACAGGGGGTGAATGAAGCTTTCTTT. Based on the CDR3 plus reference TRBV11-2 and TRBJ1-1, the full variable domain is EAGVAQSPRYKIIEKRQSVAFWCNPISGHATLYWYQQILGQGPKLLIQFQNNGVVDDSQLPKDRFSAERLKGVDSTLKIQPAKLEDSAVYLCASSSRQGVNEAFFGQGTRLTVV.

This chain connects TRBV29-1 to TRBJ2-3; 9 bases match TRBD1. V gave up 6 bases and J gave up 2 bases; unmatched junction bases: 6. The germline V gene encodes CDR1 SQVTM and CDR2 ANQGSEA. This CDR3 contains 14 residues. CDR3 sequence: CSVKDRGTTDTQYF. The DNA for the CDR3 is TGCAGCGTCAAGGACAGGGGCACCACAGATACGCAGTATTTT.

The chain carries TRBV7-8 and TRBJ2-7; TRBD2 aligns across 10 bases. Trimming removed 4 bases from V and 2 bases from J; junction bases left unmatched: 8. The CDR3 has 16 amino acids. Germline CDR1 SGHVS, CDR2 FQNEAQ. The CDR3 is CASSSSASGSTYEQYF. The CDR3 nucleotides read TGTGCCAGCAGCTCCTCAGCTAGCGGGAGCACCTACGAGCAGTACTTC.

This clone turned up a few times. V usage is TRBV18 and J usage is TRBJ1-1; D perhaps matches TRBD1 (6 bases). The CDR3 has 17 amino acids. Trimming removed 3 bases at V and 1 base at J, with 18 bases between. Germline assignment: CDR1 KGHSH and CDR2 LQKENI. In nucleotides, the CDR3 is TGTGCCAGCTCACCCTCGGCAGGGCGAGGGGGGAACACTGAAGCTTTCTTT. This encodes CASSPSAGRGGNTEAFF. The whole variable domain, filled in from reference TRBV18 and TRBJ1-1, reads NAGVMQNPRHLVRRRGQEARLRCSPMKGHSHVYWYRQLPEEGLKFMVYLQKENIIDESGMPKERFSAEFPKEGPSILRIQQVVRGDSAAYFCASSPSAGRGGNTEAFFGQGTRLTVV.